This TCR beta chain was obtained from a study of neoadjuvant anti-PD-1 for oral cavity cancer. Measured with immunoSEQ multiplex PCR; TCRdb has only the in-frame clones, and not every one. This sample carries approximately 15,000 clones, about 68% of them seen once, and the ten largest clones take 2.9%. The germline CDR1 and CDR2 sequences are SGHRS and YFSETQ. V lost 0 bases, J lost 0 bases, and 8 bases lay in between. CDR3 size: 15 residues. The TCR was taken from a person aged 40 to 85 with oral cavity squamous cell carcinoma. Sequenced here: PBMCs, sampled before nivolumab (anti-PD-1) treatment. This chain links TRBV5-1 with TRBJ2-3; no clear D gene. The CDR3 DNA reads as TGCGCCAGCAGCTTGGTCCCGTACAGCACAGATACGCAGTATTTT. It yields the protein CASSLVPYSTDTQYF.